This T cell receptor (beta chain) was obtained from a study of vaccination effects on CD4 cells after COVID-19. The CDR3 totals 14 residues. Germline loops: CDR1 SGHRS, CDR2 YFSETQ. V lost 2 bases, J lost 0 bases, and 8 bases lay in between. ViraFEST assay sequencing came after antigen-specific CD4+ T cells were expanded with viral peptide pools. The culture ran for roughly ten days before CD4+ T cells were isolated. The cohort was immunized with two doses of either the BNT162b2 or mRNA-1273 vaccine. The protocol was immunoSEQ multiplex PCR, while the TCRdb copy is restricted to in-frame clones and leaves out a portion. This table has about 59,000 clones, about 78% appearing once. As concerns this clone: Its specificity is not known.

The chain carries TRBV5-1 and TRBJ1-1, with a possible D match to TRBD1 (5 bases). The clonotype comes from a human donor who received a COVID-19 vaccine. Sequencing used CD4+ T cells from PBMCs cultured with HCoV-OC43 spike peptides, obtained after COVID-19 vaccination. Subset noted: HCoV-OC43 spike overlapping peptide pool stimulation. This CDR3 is CASSFDRLNTEAFF. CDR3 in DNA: TGCGCCAGCAGCTTTGACAGATTGAACACTGAAGCTTTCTTT.